Sequencing of this T cell receptor (beta chain) was carried out in a study of T cells in Graves' hyperthyroidism and ophthalmopathy. Amplification targeted TCR beta CDR3 regions from RNA transcripts. First-round RT-PCR targeting the TCR CDR3 was performed with the HTBI primer set. TCRdb used MiXCR to reprocess the multiplex PCR reads, holding one entry per CDR3 protein. The sample includes around 490,000 distinct CDR3 sequences, around 20% of them seen just once. The ends lost 0 bases at V and 4 bases at J; junction bases unmatched: 4. The CDR3 covers 14 residues. Germline loops: CDR1 SGHRS, CDR2 YFSETQ.

The source of this sequence is a man aged 35 to 55 with Graves' ophthalmopathy. The chain is built from TRBV5-1 and TRBJ2-7, with 7 bases fitting TRBD2. Sequenced sample: blood. The CDR3 DNA reads TGCGCCAGCAGCTTGGACCCTAGCGGTTACGAGCAGTACTTC. Translation gives CASSLDPSGYEQYF.